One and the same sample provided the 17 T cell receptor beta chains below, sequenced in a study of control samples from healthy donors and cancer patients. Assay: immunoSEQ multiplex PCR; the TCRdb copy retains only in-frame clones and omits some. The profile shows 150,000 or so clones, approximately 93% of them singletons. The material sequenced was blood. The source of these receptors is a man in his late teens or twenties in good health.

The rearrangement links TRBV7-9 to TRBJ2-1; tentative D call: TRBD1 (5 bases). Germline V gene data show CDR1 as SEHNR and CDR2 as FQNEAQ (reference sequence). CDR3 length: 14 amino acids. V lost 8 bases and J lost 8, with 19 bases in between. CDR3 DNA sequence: TGTGCCAGCCTCAAGGGCAGGGCAGGCGATGAGCAGTTCTTC. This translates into CASLKGRAGDEQFF.

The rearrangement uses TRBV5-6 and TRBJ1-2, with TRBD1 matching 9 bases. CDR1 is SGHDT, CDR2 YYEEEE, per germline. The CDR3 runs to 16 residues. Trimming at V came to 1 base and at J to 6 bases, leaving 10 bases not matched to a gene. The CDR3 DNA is TGTGCCAGCAGCTTGTCGGACAGGGGCCGCACCCATGGCTACACCTTC. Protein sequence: CASSLSDRGRTHGYTF.

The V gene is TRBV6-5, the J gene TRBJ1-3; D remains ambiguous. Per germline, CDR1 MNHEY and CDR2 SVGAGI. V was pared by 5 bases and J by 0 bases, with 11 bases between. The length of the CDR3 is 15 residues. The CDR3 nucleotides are TGTGCCAGCAGTCGAGGAGCCATCTCTGGAAACACCATATATTTT. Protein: CASSRGAISGNTIYF.

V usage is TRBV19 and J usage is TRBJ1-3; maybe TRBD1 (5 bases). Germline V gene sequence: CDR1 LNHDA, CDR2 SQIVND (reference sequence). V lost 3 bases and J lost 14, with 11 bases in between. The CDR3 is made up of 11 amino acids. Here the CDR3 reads CASSIGGTLYF. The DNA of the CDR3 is TGTGCCAGTAGTATTGGTGGGACGTTATATTTT.

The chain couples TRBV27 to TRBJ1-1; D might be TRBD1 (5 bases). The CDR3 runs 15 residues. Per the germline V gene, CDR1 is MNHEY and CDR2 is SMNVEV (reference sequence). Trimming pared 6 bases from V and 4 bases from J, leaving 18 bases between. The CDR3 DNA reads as TGTGCCAGCAGCACACAAACTACCGGGGGCACTGAAGCTTTCTTT. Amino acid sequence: CASSTQTTGGTEAFF.

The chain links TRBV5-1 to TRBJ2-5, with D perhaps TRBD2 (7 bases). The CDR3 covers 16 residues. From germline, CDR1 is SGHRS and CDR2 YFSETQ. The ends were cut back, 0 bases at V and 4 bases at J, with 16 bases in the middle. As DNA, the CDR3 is TGCGCCAGCAGCTTGGCCGGGCGGGGGCAAGGAGAGACCCAGTACTTC. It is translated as CASSLAGRGQGETQYF.

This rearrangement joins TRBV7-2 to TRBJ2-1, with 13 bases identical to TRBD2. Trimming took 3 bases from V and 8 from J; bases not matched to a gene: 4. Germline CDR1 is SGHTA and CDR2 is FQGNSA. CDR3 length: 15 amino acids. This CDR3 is CASSFGTSGMDEQFF. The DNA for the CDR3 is TGTGCCAGCAGCTTTGGGACTAGCGGGATGGATGAGCAGTTCTTC.

The CDR3 reads CASSIDLGLRSPLHF. The CDR3 DNA reads TGTGCCAGTAGTATAGATCTGGGACTACGGTCACCCCTCCACTTT. This rearrangement joins TRBV19 to TRBJ1-6; D is perhaps TRBD1 (5 bases). The length of the CDR3 is 15 residues. V was pared by 0 bases and J by 10 bases, with 13 bases between. The germline V gene has CDR1 LNHDA and CDR2 SQIVND (reference sequence). Full variable domain (outside the CDR3, taken from reference TRBV19 and TRBJ1-6): DGGITQSPKYLFRKEGQNVTLSCEQNLNHDAMYWYRQDPGQGLRLIYYSQIVNDFQKGDIAEGYSVSREKKESFPLTVTSAQKNPTAFYLCASSIDLGLRSPLHFGNGTRLTVT.

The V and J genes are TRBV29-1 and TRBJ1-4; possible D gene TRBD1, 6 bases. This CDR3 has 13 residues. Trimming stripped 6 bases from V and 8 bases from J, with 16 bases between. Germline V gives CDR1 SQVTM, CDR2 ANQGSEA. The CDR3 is CSVQQGSGEKLFF. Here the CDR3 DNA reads TGCAGCGTCCAACAGGGTAGCGGCGAAAAACTGTTTTTT.

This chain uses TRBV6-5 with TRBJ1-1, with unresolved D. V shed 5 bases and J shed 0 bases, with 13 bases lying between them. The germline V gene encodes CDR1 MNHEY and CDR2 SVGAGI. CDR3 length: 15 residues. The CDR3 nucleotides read TGTGCCAGCAGTCCCCTGATAGGCCTGAACACTGAAGCTTTCTTT. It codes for CASSPLIGLNTEAFF.

The CDR3 region has the DNA TGTGCCAGCAGCTTGGGGCGGGAGGGAACAATGAACACTGAAGCTTTCTTT. Protein product: CASSLGREGTMNTEAFF. This chain uses TRBV7-2 with TRBJ1-1, with D tentatively TRBD1 (5 bases). Germline CDR1 SGHTA, CDR2 FQGNSA. The CDR3 length is 17 residues. Trimming cost V 3 bases and J 0 bases, with 17 bases left between them.

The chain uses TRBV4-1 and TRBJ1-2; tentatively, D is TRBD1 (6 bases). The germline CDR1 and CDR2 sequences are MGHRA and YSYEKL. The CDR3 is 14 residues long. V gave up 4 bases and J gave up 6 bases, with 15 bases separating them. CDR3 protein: CASSPQQGRDGYTF. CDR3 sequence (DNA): TGCGCCAGCAGCCCCCAACAGGGCCGAGATGGCTACACCTTC.

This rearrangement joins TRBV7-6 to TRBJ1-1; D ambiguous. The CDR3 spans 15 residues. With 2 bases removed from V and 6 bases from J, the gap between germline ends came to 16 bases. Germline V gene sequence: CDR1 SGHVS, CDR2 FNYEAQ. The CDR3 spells CASSLLTASEAEAFF. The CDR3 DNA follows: TGTGCCAGCAGCTTACTTACGGCAAGCGAGGCTGAAGCTTTCTTT.

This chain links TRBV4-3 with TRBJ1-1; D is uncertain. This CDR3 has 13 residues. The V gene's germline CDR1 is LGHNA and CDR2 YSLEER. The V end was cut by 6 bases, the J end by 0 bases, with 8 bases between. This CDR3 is CASSRRMNTEAFF. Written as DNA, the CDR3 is TGCGCCAGCAGTCGACGGATGAACACTGAAGCTTTCTTT.

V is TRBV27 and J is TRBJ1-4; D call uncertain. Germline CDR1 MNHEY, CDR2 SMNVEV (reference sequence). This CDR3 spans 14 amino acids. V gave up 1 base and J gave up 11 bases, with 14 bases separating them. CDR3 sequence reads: CASSLYGLEAKLFF. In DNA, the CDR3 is TGTGCCAGCAGTTTATACGGGCTTGAGGCGAAACTGTTTTTT.

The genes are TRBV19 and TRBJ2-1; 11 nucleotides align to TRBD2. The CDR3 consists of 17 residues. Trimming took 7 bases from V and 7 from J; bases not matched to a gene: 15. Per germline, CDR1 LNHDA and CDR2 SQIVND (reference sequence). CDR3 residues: CASTPGGGLAGGNEQFF. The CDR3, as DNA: TGTGCCAGTACGCCGGGTGGTGGGCTAGCGGGGGGAAATGAGCAGTTCTTC.

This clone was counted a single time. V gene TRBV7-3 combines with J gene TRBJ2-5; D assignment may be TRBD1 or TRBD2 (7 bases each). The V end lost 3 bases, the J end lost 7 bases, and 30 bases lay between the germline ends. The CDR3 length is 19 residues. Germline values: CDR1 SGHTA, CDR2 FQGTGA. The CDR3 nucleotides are TGTGCCAGCAGCTTCGAACCCCGAGGGGGCGGGAGAGGGGGTGTGACCCAGTACTTC. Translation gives CASSFEPRGGGRGGVTQYF. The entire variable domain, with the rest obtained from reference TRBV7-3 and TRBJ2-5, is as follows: GAGVSQTPSNKVTEKGKYVELRCDPISGHTALYWYRQSLGQGPEFLIYFQGTGAADDSGLPNDRFFAVRPEGSVSTLKIQRTERGDSAVYLCASSFEPRGGGRGGVTQYFGPGTRLLVL.